Listed below are T cell receptor beta chains from one sample, sequenced in a study of CD8 T cells in ankylosing spondylitis. TCRdb reprocessed the 5' RACE reads with MiXCR, giving one entry per CDR3 protein. The sample shows about 390,000 distinct CDR3 sequences, 20% to 25% of them seen only once. Sequenced material: blood, either unsorted or a sorted T cell fraction (not recorded which). These receptors all come from a male donor with ankylosing spondylitis. The CDR3 runs from the conserved cysteine through the conserved F or W. D genes are given only for firm matches. Some rows have no size entry. The others give once, few or many, or a class for an expanded clone.

-	TRBV28	TRBJ2-7	few	CASGRVKSYGYEQYF	TGTGCCAGCGGCAGGGTAAAATCATATGGCTACGAGCAGTACTTC
-	TRBV27	TRBJ1-5	few	CASSLRIGNQPQHF	TGTGCCAGCAGTTTAAGGATAGGCAATCAGCCCCAGCATTTT
-	TRBV6-5	TRBJ2-1	many	CASSYPRGPQFF	TGTGCCAGCAGTTACCCCCGGGGACCGCAGTTCTTC
-	TRBV11-2	TRBJ1-4	-	CASSFSGTTNEKLFF	TGTGCCAGCAGCTTTAGTGGGACAACTAATGAAAAACTGTTTTTT
-	TRBV20-1	TRBJ2-5	few	CSARERAGETQYF	TGCAGTGCTAGAGAACGCGCAGGGGAGACCCAGTACTTC
-	TRBV6-1	TRBJ1-1	few	CASRPDRNRNTEAFF	TGTGCCAGCAGACCTGACAGGAATAGGAACACTGAAGCTTTCTTT
-	TRBV12-3/TRBV12-4	TRBJ2-2	few	CASSLAGVGELFF	TGTGCCAGCAGTTTGGCCGGGGTCGGGGAGCTGTTTTTT
-	TRBV24-1	TRBJ1-2	-	CATSAGIDYTF	TGTGCCACCAGTGCGGGTATAGACTACACCTTC
-	TRBV29-1	TRBJ2-3	few	CSAERDRGTDTQYF	TGCAGCGCCGAACGGGACCGCGGGACCGATACGCAGTATTTT
-	TRBV3-1	TRBJ2-7	few	CASSQGTVQGEQYF	TGTGCCAGCAGCCAAGGGACAGTGCAAGGCGAGCAGTACTTC
-	TRBV4-1	TRBJ2-3	-	CASSQVGQAITDTQYF	TGCGCCAGCAGCCAAGTCGGTCAGGCGATAACAGATACGCAGTATTTT
-	TRBV4-1	TRBJ2-4	-	CASSQGGGTNIQYF	TGCGCCAGCAGCCAAGGGGGCGGGACGAACATTCAGTACTTC
-	TRBV6-2/TRBV6-3	TRBJ1-2	-	CAASKGTELGYGYTF	TGTGCCGCCAGTAAAGGGACGGAGCTTGGCTATGGCTACACCTTC
-	TRBV11-2	TRBJ2-3	-	CASSSGRLDTDTQYF	TGTGCCAGCAGCTCGGGACGATTGGACACAGATACGCAGTATTTT
-	TRBV7-9	TRBJ2-1	many	CASSLSRSSYNEQFF	TGCGCCAGCAGCCTTAGCAGGAGCTCCTACAATGAGCAGTTCTTC
-	TRBV12-3/TRBV12-4	TRBJ1-1	many	CATALRADTEAFF	TGTGCCACCGCTTTACGGGCTGACACTGAAGCTTTCTTT
-	TRBV12-3/TRBV12-4	TRBJ1-1	few	CASSLGRQGFNTEAFF	TGTGCCAGCAGTTTAGGGCGGCAGGGGTTTAACACTGAAGCTTTCTTT
TRBD1	TRBV4-1	TRBJ2-6	few	CASSQDRSGQGTSGANVLTF	TGCGCCAGCAGCCAAGATCGTTCGGGACAGGGAACCTCTGGGGCCAACGTCCTGACTTTC
-	TRBV24-1	TRBJ2-5	-	CATSNRYQETQYF	TGTGCCACCAGTAACAGGTACCAAGAGACCCAGTACTTC
TRBD1	TRBV20-1	TRBJ2-7	-	CSAISGTATYEQYF	TGCAGTGCTATTTCCGGGACAGCGACCTACGAGCAGTACTTC
-	TRBV7-3	TRBJ2-2	-	CASSFSPERSGELFF	TGTGCCAGCAGCTTTTCCCCAGAGAGAAGCGGGGAGCTGTTTTTT
-	TRBV20-1	TRBJ2-4	few	CSASLIAKNIQYF	TGCAGTGCTAGTTTGATAGCCAAAAACATTCAGTACTTC
-	TRBV29-1	TRBJ2-3	few	CSTWVGSTDTQYF	TGCAGCACCTGGGTAGGGAGCACAGATACGCAGTATTTT
TRBD2	TRBV6-2/TRBV6-3	TRBJ2-1	many	CASSRTGGPYEQFF	TGTGCCAGCAGTAGGACGGGAGGGCCTTATGAGCAGTTCTTC
-	TRBV5-1	TRBJ2-7	-	CASSSRLGREQCF	TGCGCCAGCAGCTCCCGACTAGGGCGAGAGCAGTGCTTC
TRBD1	TRBV7-6	TRBJ2-1	-	CASSFGTANEQFF	TGTGCCAGCAGCTTTGGGACAGCCAATGAGCAGTTCTTC
-	TRBV20-1	TRBJ1-2	-	CSRAEDYGYTF	TGCAGCAGGGCTGAGGACTATGGCTACACCTTC
TRBD2	TRBV7-3	TRBJ2-1	few	CASRAGGWNEQFF	TGTGCCAGTCGGGCGGGAGGGTGGAATGAGCAGTTCTTC
TRBD1	TRBV18	TRBJ1-1	many	CASSPPTALGQTEAFF	TGTGCCAGCTCACCACCGACAGCCTTGGGACAGACTGAAGCTTTCTTT
-	TRBV24-1	TRBJ2-3	-	CATSASYTDTQYF	TGTGCCACCAGTGCCTCCTACACAGATACGCAGTATTTT
TRBD1	TRBV6-5	TRBJ2-4	-	CASSTRTGENIQYF	TGTGCCAGCAGTACTAGGACAGGTGAAAACATTCAGTACTTC
TRBD1	TRBV7-9	TRBJ2-7	-	CASSRGTGAYEQYF	TGTGCCAGCAGCCGCGGGACAGGAGCCTACGAGCAGTACTTC
TRBD1	TRBV5-1	TRBJ2-5	few	CASSLVGTDIQENQYF	TGCGCCAGCAGCTTGGTAGGGACAGATATACAAGAGAACCAGTACTTC
-	TRBV12-3/TRBV12-4	TRBJ2-5	-	CASRSGALGTQYF	TGTGCCAGCAGGTCCGGGGCCCTGGGGACCCAGTACTTC
-	TRBV11-3	TRBJ2-3	-	CASSLDPTGRDTQYF	TGTGCCAGCAGCTTAGATCCGACAGGGAGGGATACGCAGTATTTT
-	TRBV18	TRBJ2-2	few	CASSSREFNTGELFF	TGTGCCAGCTCCAGCCGGGAGTTTAACACCGGGGAGCTGTTTTTT
-	TRBV2	TRBJ2-1	-	CASSERVGPQFF	TGTGCCAGCAGTGAACGTGTCGGTCCCCAGTTCTTC
-	TRBV11-2	TRBJ1-4	few	CASSQGRANEKLFF	TGTGCCAGCAGCCAAGGCCGGGCTAATGAAAAACTGTTTTTT
-	TRBV12-3/TRBV12-4	TRBJ1-1	-	CASRWGTEAFF	TGTGCCAGCAGGTGGGGCACTGAAGCTTTCTTT
TRBD1	TRBV3-1	TRBJ1-5	-	CASSQNQGGSQPQHF	TGTGCCAGCAGCCAAAATCAGGGGGGCAGTCAGCCCCAGCATTTT
TRBD2	TRBV7-2	TRBJ2-1	few	CASRGGGPFNEQFF	TGTGCCAGCAGGGGGGGAGGGCCTTTCAATGAGCAGTTCTTC
-	TRBV28	TRBJ2-2	few	CASSSEGQLNTGELFF	TGTGCCAGCAGTTCGGAGGGACAGCTAAACACCGGGGAGCTGTTTTTT
-	TRBV28	TRBJ2-1	once	CASSLRRDAYNEQFF	TGTGCCAGCAGTTTGAGGCGTGATGCCTACAATGAGCAGTTCTTC
TRBD1	TRBV20-1	TRBJ2-7	-	CSAEQGVFSYEQYF	TGCAGTGCGGAACAGGGGGTGTTTTCCTACGAGCAGTACTTC
TRBD2	TRBV20-1	TRBJ2-1	few	CSAPGDPGLRYNEQFF	TGCAGTGCACCCGGGGACCCGGGACTAAGATACAATGAGCAGTTCTTC
TRBD1	TRBV18	TRBJ2-1	few	CASSPLLLGTGSYNEQFF	TGTGCCAGCTCACCACTCCTCTTAGGGACAGGCTCCTACAATGAGCAGTTCTTC
-	TRBV6-1	TRBJ1-2	few	CASRKIFQGRDYGYTF	TGTGCCAGCAGGAAGATCTTCCAGGGAAGAGACTATGGCTACACCTTC
TRBD1	TRBV2	TRBJ2-1	few	CASSATGVNEQFF	TGTGCCAGCAGTGCGACAGGGGTGAATGAGCAGTTCTTC
-	TRBV19	TRBJ2-7	-	CASSITGRNSYEQYF	TGTGCCAGTAGTATCACTGGCAGGAATTCCTACGAGCAGTACTTC
TRBD2	TRBV28	TRBJ2-4	-	CASSALAVAKNIQYF	TGTGCCAGCAGTGCACTAGCGGTAGCCAAAAACATTCAGTACTTC
-	TRBV12-3/TRBV12-4	TRBJ1-5	-	CASSLGAGEQDQPQHF	TGTGCCAGCAGTTTAGGGGCAGGGGAACAGGATCAGCCCCAGCATTTT
TRBD2	TRBV24-1	TRBJ2-5	-	CATSDGSGRAMETQYF	TGTGCCACCAGTGATGGCAGCGGGAGGGCCATGGAGACCCAGTACTTC
TRBD2	TRBV7-6	TRBJ2-1	-	CASSLGLMLREGGNNEQFF	TGTGCCAGCAGCTTGGGGCTAATGTTGCGGGAGGGGGGGAACAATGAGCAGTTCTTC
-	TRBV12-3/TRBV12-4	TRBJ2-7	few	CASSLGVALDYEQYF	TGTGCCAGCAGTTTAGGGGTAGCGCTCGACTACGAGCAGTACTTC